Given below is one TCR beta chain in context. Its binding antigen is unknown. Base qualities are not recorded, but no much larger clone differs from it by a single base. From cysteine to phenylalanine, the CDR3 is 17 amino acids long. The only DNA kept is the CDR3, 51 bases in frame from the first base. The germline V gene encodes CDR1 DFQATT and CDR2 SNEGSKA (reference sequence). V has 3 bases trimmed and J has 1 base trimmed; junction bases matching no gene number 14. Preparation of the library involved 5' RACE. This sample was sequenced with an Illumina HiSeq 2000. Template switching introduced a universal primer binding site; the final cDNA contained a unique molecular identifier, enabling accurate counting of TCR cDNA molecules. Specific primers in the conserved constant-segment region were used to synthesize first-strand cDNA for TCR alpha and beta chains. To control for contamination, every cDNA library was double barcoded, receiving both a SMART-Mk sample barcode and Illumina barcodes. TruSeq adapter sequences, together with Illumina sample barcodes, were added in two successive PCR steps. The Illumina HiSeq platform was used with custom primers to sequence TCR alpha and beta cDNA libraries. On the authors' methods: MiGEC processed the raw reads to extract unique molecular identifiers, while MiXCR was used to determine the CDR3 positions. Recombination models were inferred per individual with the repgenHMM and IGoR tools using an EM algorithm. Shared clonotypes were analyzed with the tcR package in R, and sharing was normalized by the product of cloneset sizes. To study raw recombination without the effects of thymic and clonal selection, out-of-frame nonproductive sequences were analyzed. Clones were called with MiXCR by TCRdb after fastp trimmed the public reads at Q25, and only in-frame beta chains were retained. Merged by CDR3 protein, the rows form single entries marked with the most common genes and DNA. TCRdb, not the original authors, processed these V and J calls. This sample is represented by a few hundred thousand distinct CDR3 sequences; 13% to 15% of them were singletons. The ten largest account for approximately 0.98% of the sample.

Every donor in the study was a healthy Caucasian. Three pairs of female monozygotic twins, all aged 18 to 29 years, were included in the twin cohort. CD4+ and CD8+ T cell populations were isolated with positive isolation kits from Invitrogen. This specimen comes from a study of identical twins (dated by TCRdb to 2015 to 2016). Broadly, across the study: To test whether fetal clonotypes persist, the study used deep sequencing on TCR alpha and beta repertoires from monozygotic twins, unrelated adults of various ages, and cord blood. To rule out contamination, replicate twin experiments were performed at different times with different library preparation protocols. Summary of the overall study and its limitations: A weaker excess of twin sharing was found in beta out-of-frame sequences because the signal-to-noise ratio was lowered by fewer shared sequences. Zero-insertion analyses could be partly confounded by invariant T cells such as MAIT and iNKT, though diverse VJ usage argued against such confounding for most clonotypes. In monozygotic twins, out-of-frame TCR alpha sharing was systematically underestimated by recombination models, although the models agreed with sharing between unrelated individuals. Conclusions relied on cross-sectional statistical analysis, since the same donors could not be followed over many years. Fewer insertions were carried by abundant cord blood beta clonotypes, a similar but weaker trend appeared in young adult naive repertoires, and no such trend appeared in memory repertoires. Compared with coincidental sharing between unrelated individuals, out-of-frame TCR alpha sequences shared between twins had an excess of sequences with low generation probability.

These data also formed part of another study, on yellow fever vaccine responses in identical twins. The second investigation adds: According to the authors, the vaccine-induced T cell response in identical twins seemed to be partly convergent and partly specific to each individual. In identical twins, the study followed T cell clones that responded to the vaccine with precision.

Source material: CD4+ T cells sorted from blood. The rearrangement combines TRBV20-1 with TRBJ1-1; TRBD1 agrees with 7 junctional bases. The clonotype originates from a woman between 18 and 29 years old in good health. This receptor carries the CDR3 CSARDPGRTGSNTEAFF. The bases are TGCAGTGCTAGGGACCCGGGACGGACAGGATCGAACACTGAAGCTTTCTTT.